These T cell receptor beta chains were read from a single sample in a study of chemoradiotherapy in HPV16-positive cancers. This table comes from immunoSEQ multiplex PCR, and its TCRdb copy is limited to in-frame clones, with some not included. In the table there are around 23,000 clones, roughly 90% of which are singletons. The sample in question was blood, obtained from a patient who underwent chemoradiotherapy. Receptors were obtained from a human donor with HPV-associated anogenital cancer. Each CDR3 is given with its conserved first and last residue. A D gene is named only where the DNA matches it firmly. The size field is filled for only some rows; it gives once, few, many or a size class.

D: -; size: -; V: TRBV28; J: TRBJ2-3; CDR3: CASRVAGAGTDTQYF; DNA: TGTGCCAGCAGAGTGGCAGGGGCTGGCACAGATACGCAGTATTTT
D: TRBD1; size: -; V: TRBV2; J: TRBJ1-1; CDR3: CASSPRTGQNTEAFF; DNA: TGTGCCAGCAGCCCAAGGACAGGGCAGAACACTGAAGCTTTCTTT
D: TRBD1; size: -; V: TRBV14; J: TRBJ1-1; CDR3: CASSLGQVHGRTEAFF; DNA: TGTGCCAGCAGCCTAGGACAGGTGCATGGGCGGACTGAAGCTTTCTTT
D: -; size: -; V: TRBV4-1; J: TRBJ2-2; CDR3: CASSQDPGYNTGELFF; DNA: TGCGCCAGCAGCCAAGACCCCGGATACAACACCGGGGAGCTGTTTTTT
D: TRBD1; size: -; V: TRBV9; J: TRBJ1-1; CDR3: CASSPRTGNTEAFF; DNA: TGTGCCAGCAGCCCCCGGACAGGGAACACTGAAGCTTTCTTT
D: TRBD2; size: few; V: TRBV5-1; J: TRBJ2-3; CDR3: CASSVGTSSTDTQYF; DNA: TGCGCCAGCAGTGTCGGGACTAGCTCAACAGATACGCAGTATTTT
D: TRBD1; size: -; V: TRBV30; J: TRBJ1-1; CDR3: CAWTRDRVGVNTEAFF; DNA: TGTGCCTGGACCAGGGACAGGGTAGGGGTTAACACTGAAGCTTTCTTT
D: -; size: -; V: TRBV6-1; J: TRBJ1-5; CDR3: CASSEAWGQPQHF; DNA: TGTGCCAGCAGTGAAGCGTGGGGTCAGCCCCAGCATTTT
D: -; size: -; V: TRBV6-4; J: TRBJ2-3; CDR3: CASSDPGDTQYF; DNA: TGTGCCAGCAGTGACCCGGGAGATACGCAGTATTTT
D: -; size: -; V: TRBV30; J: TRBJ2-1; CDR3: CAWSGVRNEQFF; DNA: TGTGCCTGGAGTGGGGTCAGGAATGAGCAGTTCTTC
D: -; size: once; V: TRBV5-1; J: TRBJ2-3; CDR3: CASSLGWGTDTQYF; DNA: TGCGCCAGCAGCTTGGGTTGGGGCACAGATACGCAGTATTTT
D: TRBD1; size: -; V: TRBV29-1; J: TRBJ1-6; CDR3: CRGVQGVNSPLHF; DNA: TGCAGAGGAGTACAGGGGGTTAATTCACCCCTCCACTTT
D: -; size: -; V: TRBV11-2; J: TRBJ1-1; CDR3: CASSLGLVSEAFF; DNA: TGTGCCAGCAGCTTAGGTTTGGTGTCTGAAGCTTTCTTT
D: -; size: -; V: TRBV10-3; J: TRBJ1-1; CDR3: CATFSPGDTEAFF; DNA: TGTGCCACTTTCAGCCCCGGGGACACTGAAGCTTTCTTT
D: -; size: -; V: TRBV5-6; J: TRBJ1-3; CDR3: CASSHPRKNTIYF; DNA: TGTGCCAGCAGCCATCCCAGGAAAAACACCATATATTTT
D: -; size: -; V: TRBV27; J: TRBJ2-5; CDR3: CASSVSRGSETQYF; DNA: TGTGCCAGCAGTGTCTCCAGGGGTTCAGAGACCCAGTACTTC
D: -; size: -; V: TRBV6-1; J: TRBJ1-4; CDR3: CASCRGGNGEKLFF; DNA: TGTGCCAGCTGTCGGGGGGGCAACGGTGAAAAACTGTTTTTT
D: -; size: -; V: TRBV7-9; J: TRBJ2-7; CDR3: CASSLVVGGAGPEQYF; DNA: TGTGCCAGCAGCTTAGTTGTGGGGGGCGCGGGGCCCGAGCAGTACTTC
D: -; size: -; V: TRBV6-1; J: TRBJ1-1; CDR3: CAGQGLGNTEAFF; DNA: TGTGCCGGCCAGGGGTTAGGGAACACTGAAGCTTTCTTT
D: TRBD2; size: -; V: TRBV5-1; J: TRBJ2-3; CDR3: CASSSGTSPDTQYF; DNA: TGCGCCAGCAGCTCAGGGACTAGCCCCGATACGCAGTATTTT
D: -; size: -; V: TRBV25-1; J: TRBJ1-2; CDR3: CASRGDVANYGYTF; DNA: TGTGCCAGCAGGGGGGACGTTGCTAACTATGGCTACACCTTC
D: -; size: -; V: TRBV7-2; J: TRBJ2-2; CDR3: CASSLGQRITGELFF; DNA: TGTGCCAGCAGCTTAGGACAGCGGATTACCGGGGAGCTGTTTTTT
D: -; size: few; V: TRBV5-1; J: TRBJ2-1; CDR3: CASSLSTYNEQFF; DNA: TGCGCCAGCAGCCTATCTACGTACAATGAGCAGTTCTTC
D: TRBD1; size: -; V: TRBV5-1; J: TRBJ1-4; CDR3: CASSLVPGTGSGHIATNEKLFF; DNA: TGCGCCAGCAGCTTGGTACCCGGGACAGGGAGCGGACATATTGCAACTAATGAAAAACTGTTTTTT
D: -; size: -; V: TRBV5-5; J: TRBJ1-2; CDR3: CASSDAGAWGYTF; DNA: TGTGCCAGCAGTGATGCGGGGGCGTGGGGCTACACCTTC
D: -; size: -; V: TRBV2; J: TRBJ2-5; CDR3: CATGRRETQYF; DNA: TGTGCCACCGGAAGACGGGAGACCCAGTACTTC
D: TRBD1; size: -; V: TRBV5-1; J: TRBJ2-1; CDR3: CASSPGTGGDEQFF; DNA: TGCGCCAGCAGCCCCGGGACAGGGGGCGATGAGCAGTTCTTC
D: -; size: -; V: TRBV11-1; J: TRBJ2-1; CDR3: CASSPWTGENHNEQFF; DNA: TGTGCCAGCAGTCCCTGGACGGGGGAGAACCACAATGAGCAGTTCTTC
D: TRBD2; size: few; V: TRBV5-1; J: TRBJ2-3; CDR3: CASSGGGATYGTDTQYF; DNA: TGCGCCAGCAGTGGGGGGGGAGCTACCTATGGCACAGATACGCAGTATTTT
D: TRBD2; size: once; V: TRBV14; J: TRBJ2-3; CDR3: CASSPRLAGVSTDTQYF; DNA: TGTGCCAGCAGCCCCAGACTAGCGGGGGTTAGCACAGATACGCAGTATTTT
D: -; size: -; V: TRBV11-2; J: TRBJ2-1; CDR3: CASSFPPNPDFDEQFF; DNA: TGTGCCAGCAGCTTCCCCCCGAATCCGGATTTCGATGAGCAGTTCTTC
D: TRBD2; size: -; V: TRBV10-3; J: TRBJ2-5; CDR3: CAISSTSVETQYF; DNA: TGTGCCATCAGCTCGACTAGCGTAGAGACCCAGTACTTC
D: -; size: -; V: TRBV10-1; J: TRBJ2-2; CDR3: CATKPTQGLNTGELFF; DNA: TGCGCCACCAAGCCCACCCAGGGGTTGAACACCGGGGAGCTGTTTTTT
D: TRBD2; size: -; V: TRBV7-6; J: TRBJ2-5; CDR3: CASSLVGGAETQYF; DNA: TGTGCCAGCAGCTTAGTCGGGGGGGCAGAGACCCAGTACTTC
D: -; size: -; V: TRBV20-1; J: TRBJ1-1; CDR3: CSSPQNTEAFF; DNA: TGCAGCTCCCCCCAGAACACTGAAGCTTTCTTT
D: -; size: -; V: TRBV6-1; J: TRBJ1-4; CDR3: CASSGPGGNEKLFF; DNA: TGTGCCAGCAGTGGCCCCGGGGGGAATGAAAAACTGTTTTTT
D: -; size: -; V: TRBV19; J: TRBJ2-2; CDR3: CASSQRATGEGTGELFF; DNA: TGTGCCAGTAGCCAAAGGGCGACAGGGGAGGGCACCGGGGAGCTGTTTTTT
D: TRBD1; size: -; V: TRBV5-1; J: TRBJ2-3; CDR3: CASSFTTGTVSDTQYF; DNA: TGCGCCAGCAGTTTTACGACAGGGACAGTGTCAGATACGCAGTATTTT
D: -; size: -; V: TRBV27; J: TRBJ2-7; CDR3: CASNGAGEQYF; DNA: TGTGCCAGCAATGGGGCGGGGGAGCAGTACTTC
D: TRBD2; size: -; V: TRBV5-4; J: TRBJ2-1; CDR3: CASSFATSPREQFF; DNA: TGTGCCAGCAGCTTTGCGACTAGCCCCCGGGAACAGTTCTTC
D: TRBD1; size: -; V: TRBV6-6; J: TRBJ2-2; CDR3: CASTDRAGELFF; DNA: TGTGCCAGCACGGACAGGGCCGGGGAGCTGTTTTTT
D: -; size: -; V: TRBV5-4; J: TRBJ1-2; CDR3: CASSDQSNYGYTF; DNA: TGTGCCAGCAGCGATCAAAGTAACTATGGCTACACCTTC
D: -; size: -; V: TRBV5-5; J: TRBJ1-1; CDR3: CASSLVPRENTEAFF; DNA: TGTGCCAGCAGCCTAGTGCCGCGGGAGAACACTGAAGCTTTCTTT
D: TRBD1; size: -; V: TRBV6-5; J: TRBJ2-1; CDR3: CASSRTGTGGTEQFF; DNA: TGTGCCAGCAGTCGCACCGGGACAGGGGGCACTGAGCAGTTCTTC
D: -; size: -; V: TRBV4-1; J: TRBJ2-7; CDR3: CASSQDRVSSYEQYF; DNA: TGCGCCAGCAGCCAAGATAGGGTCTCCTCCTACGAGCAGTACTTC
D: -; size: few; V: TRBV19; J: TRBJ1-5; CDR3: CASSGAYSNQPQHF; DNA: TGTGCCAGTAGTGGGGCCTATAGCAATCAGCCCCAGCATTTT
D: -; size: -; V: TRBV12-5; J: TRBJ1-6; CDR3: CASGLEAVGNSPLHF; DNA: TGTGCTAGTGGTTTGGAGGCGGTCGGTAATTCACCCCTCCACTTT
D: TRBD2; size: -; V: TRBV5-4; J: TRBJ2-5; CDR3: CASSARGVQETQYF; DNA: TGTGCCAGCAGCGCCCGGGGGGTTCAAGAGACCCAGTACTTC
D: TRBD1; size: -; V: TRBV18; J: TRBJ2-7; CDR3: CASSDIGQGSSKQYF; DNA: TGTGCCAGCTCAGATATCGGACAGGGCTCGTCGAAGCAGTACTTC
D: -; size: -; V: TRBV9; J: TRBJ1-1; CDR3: CASSVGPEGAPEAFF; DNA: TGTGCCAGCAGCGTAGGACCTGAGGGTGCCCCTGAAGCTTTCTTT
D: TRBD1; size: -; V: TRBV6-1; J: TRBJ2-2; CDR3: CASSPTGVGTGELFF; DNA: TGTGCCAGCAGCCCGACAGGGGTAGGCACCGGGGAGCTGTTTTTT
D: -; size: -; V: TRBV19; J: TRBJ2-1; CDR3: CASSMVQTIYNEQFF; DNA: TGTGCCAGTAGTATGGTGCAGACTATCTACAATGAGCAGTTCTTC